This TCR beta chain was captured in a study of sequential checkpoint blockade in melanoma. Background on the study: Arm A got nivolumab then ipilimumab; arm B the reverse, 1:1. Matched biopsies came pretreatment and at week 13 for some 21 patients. Study-level findings and limits: T-cell fraction and clonality followed PD-L1 and CD8+ counts, not mutational load.

Using immunoSEQ multiplex PCR, the repertoire was profiled, and TCRdb retains in-frame clones only, with some absent. This sample yields 35,000 to 40,000 clones, of which more than 25% are seen a single time; 1.5% to 2% belongs to the top ten. As regards this clone: Its antigen is unknown.

The treatment here: randomized to nivolumab then ipilimumab (arm A) or the reverse (arm B). Patients had received no earlier DNA-damaging chemotherapy. The sequenced sample was tumor tissue (inferred from file names), obtained from a patient given nivolumab and ipilimumab in sequence. This receptor was obtained from a human donor with melanoma.

The CDR3 sequence: CASSGQESGYTF. Written as DNA, the CDR3 is TGTGCCAGCAGCGGACAGGAGTCTGGCTACACCTTC. This chain connects TRBV6-8 to TRBJ1-2, with 7 nucleotides matching TRBD1. Germline CDR1 MNHGY, CDR2 SAAAGT. The CDR3 is 12 residues long. V shed 6 bases, J shed 7 bases, and the junction held 5 bases outside the gene matches.